This T cell receptor (beta chain) was observed in a study of blood T cell repertoires in COVID-19. Across the study: The United States, Italy and Spain provided the acute and convalescent COVID-19 samples. Sources were T cells, B-cell-depleted T cells, or PBMCs; the material itself was cDNA or gDNA.

CDR3 length: 13 amino acids. Looked up from germline, CDR1 is LNHDA and CDR2 is SQIVND (reference sequence). V shed 3 bases and J shed 8 bases, with 13 bases lying between them. In the source study's methods: For nucleated cells, counts were estimated from reference gene primer amplification. This table comes from immunoSEQ multiplex PCR, and its TCRdb copy is limited to in-frame clones, with some not included. V and J calls and clone size are those listed in that table; D and trimming were worked out from the DNA. The table records about 210,000 clones, roughly four fifths of them present only once.

The sample was peripheral blood. The receptor comes from a woman aged 50 to 65 with active or convalescent COVID-19. V is TRBV19 and J is TRBJ1-2, with D maybe TRBD1 (5 bases). The DNA of the CDR3 is TGTGCCAGTAGTATCGAAAGGGGTATGGGCTACACCTTC. Amino acid sequence: CASSIERGMGYTF.